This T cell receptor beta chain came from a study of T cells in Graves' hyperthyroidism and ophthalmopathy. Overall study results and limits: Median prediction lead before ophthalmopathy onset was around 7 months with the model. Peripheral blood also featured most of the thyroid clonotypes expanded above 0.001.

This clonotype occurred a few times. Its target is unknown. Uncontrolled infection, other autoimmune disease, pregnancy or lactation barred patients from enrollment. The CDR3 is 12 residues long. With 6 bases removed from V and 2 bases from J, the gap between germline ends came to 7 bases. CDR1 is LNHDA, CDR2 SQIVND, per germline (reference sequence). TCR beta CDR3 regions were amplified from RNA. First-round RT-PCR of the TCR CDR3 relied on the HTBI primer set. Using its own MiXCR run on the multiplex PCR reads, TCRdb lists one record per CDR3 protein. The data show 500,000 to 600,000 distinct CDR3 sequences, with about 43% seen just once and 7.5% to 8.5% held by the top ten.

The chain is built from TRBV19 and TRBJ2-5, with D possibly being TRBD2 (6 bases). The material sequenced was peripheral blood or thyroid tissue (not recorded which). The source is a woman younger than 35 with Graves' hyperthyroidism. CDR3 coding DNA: TGTGCCAGTAGCGGGAGTCAAGAGACCCAGTACTTC. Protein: CASSGSQETQYF.